This TCR beta chain was recovered during a study of T-cell memory formation after mild COVID-19. TCRdb passed the 5' RACE reads through MiXCR, listing each CDR3 protein once. The data hold 98,000 or so distinct CDR3 sequences, with 15% to 20% observed a single time. This receptor was identified in a man aged 18-30 years who had mild COVID-19 (a few samples of this study predate the infection). Cell type and time point are not known. Sequenced sample: PBMCs or a T cell subset sorted from them (not recorded which).

In nucleotides, the CDR3 is TGTGCCAGCAGCTTCCAGGGATCGAACACCGGGGAGCTGTTTTTT. This codes for CASSFQGSNTGELFF. This chain joins TRBV5-6 and TRBJ2-2, with D perhaps TRBD1 (5 bases). The CDR3 is 15 residues long. Germline CDR1 reads SGHDT; CDR2 reads YYEEEE. The ends were cut back, 2 bases at V and 0 bases at J, with 8 bases in the middle.